This T cell receptor beta chain is from a study of cytomegalovirus exposure and HLA in healthy donors. General study points: Equally common other TCR beta chains were less clonally expanded than HLA-associated ones, a later analysis found. A prior analysis recorded that most TCR beta V segments were productive about 87% or about 30% of the time. The study designated about 180 TCR beta chains cytomegalovirus-associated.

Notes on this clone: Its antigen is still unknown.

PCR used 60 Vbeta primers and 13 Jbeta primers. Profiled with immunoSEQ multiplex PCR; TCRdb holds only in-frame clones, not every one. The sample consists of 120,000 or so clones, about 71% of them appearing once. This clonotype originated in a woman in her fifties or sixties in good health and CMV-seronegative. Sequencing input: PBMCs.

CDR3 region: CASSPRTSGRIGYEQYF. The CDR3 nucleotides read TGTGCCAGCAGCCCCCGGACTAGCGGGAGAATCGGTTACGAGCAGTACTTC. V usage is TRBV7-9 and J usage is TRBJ2-7, with 13 bases aligning to TRBD2. V trimming: 5 bases; J trimming: 4 bases; junction bases outside the gene matches: 11. The CDR3 is 17 residues long. Germline CDR1 and CDR2: SEHNR and FQNEAQ (reference sequence).